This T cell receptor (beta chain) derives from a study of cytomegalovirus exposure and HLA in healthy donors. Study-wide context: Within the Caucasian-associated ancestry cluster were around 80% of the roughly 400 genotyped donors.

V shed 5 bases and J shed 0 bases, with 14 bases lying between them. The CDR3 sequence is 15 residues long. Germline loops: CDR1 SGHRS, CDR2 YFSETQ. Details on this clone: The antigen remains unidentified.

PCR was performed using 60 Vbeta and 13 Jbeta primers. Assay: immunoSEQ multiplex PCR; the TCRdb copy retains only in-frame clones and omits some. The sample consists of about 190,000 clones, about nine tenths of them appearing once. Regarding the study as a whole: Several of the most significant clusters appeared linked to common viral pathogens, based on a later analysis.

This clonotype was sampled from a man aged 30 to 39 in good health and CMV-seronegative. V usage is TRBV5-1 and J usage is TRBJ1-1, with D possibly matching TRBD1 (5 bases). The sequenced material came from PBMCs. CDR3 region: CASSSGIWMNTEAFF. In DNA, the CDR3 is TGCGCCAGCAGTTCAGGGATTTGGATGAACACTGAAGCTTTCTTT.